This TCR beta chain was identified during a study of blood T cell repertoires in COVID-19. About the study: The origin of the acute and convalescent COVID-19 samples was the United States, Italy and Spain. T cells, B-cell-depleted T cells, or PBMCs provided the cDNA or gDNA that served as material.

In the original workflow: Nucleated cell counts were estimated from reference gene primer amplification. This table comes from immunoSEQ multiplex PCR, and its TCRdb copy is limited to in-frame clones, with some not included. V and J calls and clone size are given by that table; D and trimming were obtained from the DNA. Of 350,000 or so clones listed, approximately 89% are singletons. Followed over time, Seattle patients had been enrolled while infection was active. V gave up 4 bases and J gave up 0 bases; unmatched junction bases: 10. The CDR3 runs to 17 residues. CDR1 MDHEN and CDR2 SYDVKM come from the germline V gene.

The sequence was collected from a woman aged 60-70 years with COVID-19, enrolled during active disease. Sequencing was carried out using peripheral blood. The rearrangement links TRBV28 to TRBJ1-1, with 8 bases lining up with TRBD1. The CDR3 DNA reads as TGTGCCAGCAGTTCTGGGACAGGTAGGGGGATGAACACTGAAGCTTTCTTT. It codes for CASSSGTGRGMNTEAFF.